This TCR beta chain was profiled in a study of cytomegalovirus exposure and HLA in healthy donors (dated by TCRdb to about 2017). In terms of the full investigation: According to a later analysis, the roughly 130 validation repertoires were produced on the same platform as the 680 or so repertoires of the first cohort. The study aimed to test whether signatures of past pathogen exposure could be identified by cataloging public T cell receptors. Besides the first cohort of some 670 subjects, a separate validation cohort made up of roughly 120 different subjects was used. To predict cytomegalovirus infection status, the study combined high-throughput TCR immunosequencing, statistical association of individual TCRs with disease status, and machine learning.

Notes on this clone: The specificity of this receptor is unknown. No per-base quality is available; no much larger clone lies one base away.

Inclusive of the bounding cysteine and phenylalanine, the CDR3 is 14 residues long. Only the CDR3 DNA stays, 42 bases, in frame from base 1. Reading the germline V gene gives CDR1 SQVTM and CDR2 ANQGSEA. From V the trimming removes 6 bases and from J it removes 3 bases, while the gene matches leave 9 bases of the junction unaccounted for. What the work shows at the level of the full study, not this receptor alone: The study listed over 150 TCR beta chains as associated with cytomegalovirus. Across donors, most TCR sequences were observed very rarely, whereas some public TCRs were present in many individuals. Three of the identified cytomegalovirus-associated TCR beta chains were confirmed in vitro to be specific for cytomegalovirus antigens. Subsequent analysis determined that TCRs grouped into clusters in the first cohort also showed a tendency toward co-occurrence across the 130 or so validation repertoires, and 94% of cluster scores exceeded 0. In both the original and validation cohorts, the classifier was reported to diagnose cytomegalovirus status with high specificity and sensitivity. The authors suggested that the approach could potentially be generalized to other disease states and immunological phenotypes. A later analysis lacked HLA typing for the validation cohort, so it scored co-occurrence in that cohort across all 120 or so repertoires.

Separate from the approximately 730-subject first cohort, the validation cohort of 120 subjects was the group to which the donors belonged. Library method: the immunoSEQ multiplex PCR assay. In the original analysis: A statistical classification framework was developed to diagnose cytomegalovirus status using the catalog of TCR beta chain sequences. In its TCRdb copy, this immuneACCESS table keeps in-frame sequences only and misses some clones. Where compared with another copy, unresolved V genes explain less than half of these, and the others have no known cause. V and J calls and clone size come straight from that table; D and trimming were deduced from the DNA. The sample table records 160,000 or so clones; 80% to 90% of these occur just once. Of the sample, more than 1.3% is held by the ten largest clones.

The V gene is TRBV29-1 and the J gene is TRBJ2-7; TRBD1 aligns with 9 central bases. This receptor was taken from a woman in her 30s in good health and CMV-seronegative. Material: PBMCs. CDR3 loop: CSVINRDRVYEQYF. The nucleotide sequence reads TGCAGCGTAATAAACCGGGACAGGGTCTACGAGCAGTACTTC.